This TCR beta chain was observed in a study of sequential checkpoint blockade in melanoma. In the study overall: TCRβ was sequenced from DNA of under 100 pretreatment tumors. Fewer than 25 patients had tumor biopsies before treatment and at week 13. Points from the study as a whole: T-cell fraction and clonality followed PD-L1 and CD8+ counts, not mutational load.

Only in-frame clones appear in the TCRdb table, and some are missing; sequencing was by immunoSEQ multiplex PCR. The repertoire holds about 1,400 clones, with roughly 20% as singletons. In this sample, this clone is medium-sized. Its antigen is currently unknown. V gave up 3 bases and J gave up 0 bases, with 12 bases separating them. Germline CDR1 and CDR2: SGHNT and YENEEA. The CDR3 runs to 15 residues. Stated treatment: randomized to nivolumab then ipilimumab (arm A) or the reverse (arm B). DNA-damaging chemotherapy had not been given to any patient beforehand. V is TRBV11-3 and J is TRBJ2-7; a possible D gene is TRBD2 (5 bases). The origin of this receptor is a human donor with melanoma. The source was tumor tissue (inferred from file names), collected from a patient given nivolumab and ipilimumab in sequence. CDR3 region: CASSLDPGNSYEQYF. The CDR3 DNA follows: TGTGCCAGCAGCTTGGATCCGGGGAACTCCTACGAGCAGTACTTC.